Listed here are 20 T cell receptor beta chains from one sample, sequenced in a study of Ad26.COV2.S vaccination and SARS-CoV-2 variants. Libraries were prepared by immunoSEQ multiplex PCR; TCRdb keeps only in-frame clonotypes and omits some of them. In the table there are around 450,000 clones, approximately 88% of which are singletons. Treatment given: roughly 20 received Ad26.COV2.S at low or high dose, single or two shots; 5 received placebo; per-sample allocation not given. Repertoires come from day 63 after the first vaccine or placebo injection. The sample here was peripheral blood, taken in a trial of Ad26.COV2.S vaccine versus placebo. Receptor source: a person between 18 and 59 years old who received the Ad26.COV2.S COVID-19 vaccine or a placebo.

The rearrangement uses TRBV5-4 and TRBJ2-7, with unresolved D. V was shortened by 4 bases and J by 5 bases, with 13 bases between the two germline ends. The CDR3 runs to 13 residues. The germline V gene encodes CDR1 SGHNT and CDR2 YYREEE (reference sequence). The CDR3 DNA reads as TGTGCCAGCAGCGTCGACTGGAATGACGAGCAGTACTTC. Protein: CASSVDWNDEQYF. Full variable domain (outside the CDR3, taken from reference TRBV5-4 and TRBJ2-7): ETGVTQSPTHLIKTRGQQVTLRCSSQSGHNTVSWYQQALGQGPQFIFQYYREEENGRGNFPPRFSGLQFPNYSSELNVNALELDDSALYLCASSVDWNDEQYFGPGTRLTVT.

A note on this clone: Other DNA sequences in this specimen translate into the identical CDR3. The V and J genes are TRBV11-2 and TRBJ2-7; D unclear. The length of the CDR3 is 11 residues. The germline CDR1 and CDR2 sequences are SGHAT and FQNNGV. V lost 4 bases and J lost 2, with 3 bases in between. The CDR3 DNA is TGTGCCAGCAGCTCTACCTACGAGCAGTACTTC. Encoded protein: CASSSTYEQYF.

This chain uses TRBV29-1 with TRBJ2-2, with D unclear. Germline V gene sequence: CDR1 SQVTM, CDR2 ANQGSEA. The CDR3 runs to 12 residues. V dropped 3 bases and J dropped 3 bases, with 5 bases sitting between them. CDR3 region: CSVDIHTGELFF. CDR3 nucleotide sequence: TGCAGCGTTGATATCCACACCGGGGAGCTGTTTTTT.

The CDR3 DNA follows: TGTGCCAGCAGCTTCGGGACTAGCGGGGGTAGGAAGACCCAGTACTTC. The encoded protein is CASSFGTSGGRKTQYF. The chain carries TRBV7-8 and TRBJ2-5, with 14 bases identical to TRBD2. The germline V gene encodes CDR1 SGHVS and CDR2 FQNEAQ. This CDR3 has 16 residues. V lost 3 bases, J lost 6 bases, and 6 bases stayed unmatched.

The CDR3 DNA reads TGTGCCATCAGTAGGGACAGGGTCGCTCAGCCCCAGCATTTT. Protein: CAISRDRVAQPQHF. J is TRBJ1-5 and V is TRBV10-3, with 9 bases that match TRBD1. The CDR3 loop spans 14 amino acids. CDR1 is ENHRY and CDR2 is SYGVKD in the germline V gene. V lost 5 bases, J lost 6 bases, and 5 bases stayed unmatched.

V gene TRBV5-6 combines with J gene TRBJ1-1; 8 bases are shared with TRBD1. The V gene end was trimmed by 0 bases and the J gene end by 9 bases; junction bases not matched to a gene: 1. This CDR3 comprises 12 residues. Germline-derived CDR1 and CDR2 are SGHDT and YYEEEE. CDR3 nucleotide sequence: TGTGCCAGCAGCTTGGGCAGGGGGCAAGCTTTCTTT. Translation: CASSLGRGQAFF.

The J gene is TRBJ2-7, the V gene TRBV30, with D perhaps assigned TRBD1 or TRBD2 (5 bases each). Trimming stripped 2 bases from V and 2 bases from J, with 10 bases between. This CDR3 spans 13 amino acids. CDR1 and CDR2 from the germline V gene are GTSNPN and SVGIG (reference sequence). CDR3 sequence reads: CAWSPGTTYEQYF. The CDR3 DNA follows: TGTGCCTGGAGTCCCGGGACCACCTACGAGCAGTACTTC.

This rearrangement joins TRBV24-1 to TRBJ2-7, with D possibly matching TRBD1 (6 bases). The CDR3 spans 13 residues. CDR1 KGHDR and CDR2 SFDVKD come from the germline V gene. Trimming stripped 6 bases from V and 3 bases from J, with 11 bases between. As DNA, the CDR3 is TGTGCCACCAGTCTCGGCAGGGGCTACGAGCAGTACTTC. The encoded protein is CATSLGRGYEQYF.

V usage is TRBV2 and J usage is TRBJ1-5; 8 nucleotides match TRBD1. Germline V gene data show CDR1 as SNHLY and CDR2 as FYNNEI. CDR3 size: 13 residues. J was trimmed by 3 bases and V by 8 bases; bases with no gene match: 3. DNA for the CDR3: TGTGCCAGCGGGACAGGTTACAATCAGCCCCAGCATTTT. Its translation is CASGTGYNQPQHF.

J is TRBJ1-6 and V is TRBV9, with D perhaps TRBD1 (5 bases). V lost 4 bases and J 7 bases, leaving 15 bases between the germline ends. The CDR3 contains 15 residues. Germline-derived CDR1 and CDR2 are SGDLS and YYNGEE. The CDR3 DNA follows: TGTGCCAGCAGCCCACGCGAGGAGGGGAATTCACCCCTCCACTTT. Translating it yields CASSPREEGNSPLHF.

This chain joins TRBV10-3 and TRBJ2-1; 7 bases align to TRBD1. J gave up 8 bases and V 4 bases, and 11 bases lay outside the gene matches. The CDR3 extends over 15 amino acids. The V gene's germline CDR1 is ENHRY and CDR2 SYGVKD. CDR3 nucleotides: TGTGCCATCAGTGCAGCACAGGGGATTTTGGATGAGCAGTTCTTC. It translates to CAISAAQGILDEQFF.

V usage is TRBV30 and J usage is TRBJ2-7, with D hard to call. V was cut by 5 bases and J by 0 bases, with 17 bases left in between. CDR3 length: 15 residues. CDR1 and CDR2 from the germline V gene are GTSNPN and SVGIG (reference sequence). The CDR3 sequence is CAWDRTDLTSYEQYF. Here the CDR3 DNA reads TGTGCCTGGGACCGTACAGACTTAACCTCCTACGAGCAGTACTTC.

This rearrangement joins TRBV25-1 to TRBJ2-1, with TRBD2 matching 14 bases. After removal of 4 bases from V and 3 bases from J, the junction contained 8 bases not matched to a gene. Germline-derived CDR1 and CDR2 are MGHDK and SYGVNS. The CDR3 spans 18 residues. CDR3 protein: CASSGDGTSGGHYNEQFF. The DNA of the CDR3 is TGTGCCAGCAGTGGCGACGGGACTAGCGGGGGCCACTACAATGAGCAGTTCTTC.

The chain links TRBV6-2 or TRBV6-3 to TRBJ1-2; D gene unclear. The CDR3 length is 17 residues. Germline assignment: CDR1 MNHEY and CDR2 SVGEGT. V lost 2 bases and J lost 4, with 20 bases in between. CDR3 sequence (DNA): TGTGCCAGCAGTTACCAAAGGACGGTGGCGGTCCCCTATGGCTACACCTTC. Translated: CASSYQRTVAVPYGYTF.

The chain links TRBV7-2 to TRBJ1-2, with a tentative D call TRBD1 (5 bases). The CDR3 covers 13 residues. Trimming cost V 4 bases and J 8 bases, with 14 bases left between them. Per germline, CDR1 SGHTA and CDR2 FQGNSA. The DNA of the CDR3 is TGTGCCAGCAGCTCCAGGCAGGGAGGGGGCTACACCTTC. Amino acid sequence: CASSSRQGGGYTF.

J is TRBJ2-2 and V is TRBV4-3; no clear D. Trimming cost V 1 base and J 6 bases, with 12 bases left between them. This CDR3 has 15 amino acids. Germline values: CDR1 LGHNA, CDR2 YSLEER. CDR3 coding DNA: TGCGCCAGCAGCCAAGGTCGGGCTCCGCCCGGGGAGCTGTTTTTT. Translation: CASSQGRAPPGELFF.

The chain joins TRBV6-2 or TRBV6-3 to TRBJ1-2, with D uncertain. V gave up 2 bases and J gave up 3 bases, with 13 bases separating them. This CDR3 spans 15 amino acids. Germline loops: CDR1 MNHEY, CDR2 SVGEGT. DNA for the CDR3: TGTGCCAGCAGTTACCTGCGCGGATACCACTATGGCTACACCTTC. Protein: CASSYLRGYHYGYTF.

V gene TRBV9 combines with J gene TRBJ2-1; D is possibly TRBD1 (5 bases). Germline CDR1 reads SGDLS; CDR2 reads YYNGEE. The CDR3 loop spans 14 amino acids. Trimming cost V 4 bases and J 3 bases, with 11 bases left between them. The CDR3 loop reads CASSRGRNYNEQFF. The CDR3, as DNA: TGTGCCAGCAGCAGGGGCAGGAACTACAATGAGCAGTTCTTC.

The CDR3 reads CASSITRVNEKLFF. The DNA for the CDR3 is TGTGCCAGTAGTATAACCAGGGTGAACGAAAAACTGTTTTTT. The chain carries TRBV19 and TRBJ1-4; possibly TRBD1 for D (5 bases). The V end was cut by 2 bases, the J end by 8 bases, with 12 bases between. Germline CDR1 LNHDA, CDR2 SQIVND (reference sequence). The CDR3 has 14 amino acids.

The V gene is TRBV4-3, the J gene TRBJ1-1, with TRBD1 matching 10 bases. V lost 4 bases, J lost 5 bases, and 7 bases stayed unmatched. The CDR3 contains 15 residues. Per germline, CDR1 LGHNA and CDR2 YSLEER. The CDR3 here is CASSLRTGGGTEAFF. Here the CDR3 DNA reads TGCGCCAGCAGCCTCCGGACAGGGGGAGGAACTGAAGCTTTCTTT.